This entry describes one T cell receptor beta chain. The record originates from a study of patients and donors after allogeneic stem cell transplantation. TCRdb called the RT-PCR reads again in MiXCR, with one record for every CDR3 protein. The data hold 150,000 to 250,000 distinct CDR3 sequences, with 41% observed a single time. The source material was blood, either unsorted or a sorted T cell fraction (not recorded which). This TCR was sampled from a human donor who was either an allogeneic HSCT recipient or a stem cell or donor lymphocyte infusion donor (not recorded which). It is not recorded whose cells these are; they may come from a transplant donor.

CDR3 sequence reads: CASRVGLGTNNEQFF. The DNA of the CDR3 is TGTGCCAGCAGGGTGGGGCTAGGGACAAACAATGAGCAGTTCTTC. V is TRBV2 and J is TRBJ2-1; a weak D match, TRBD1 (6 bases). Trimming cost V 6 bases and J 5 bases, with 17 bases left between them. The germline V gene has CDR1 SNHLY and CDR2 FYNNEI. This CDR3 comprises 15 residues.